The rows below give T cell receptor beta chains drawn from one sample of a study of OX40 agonist ivuxolimab in advanced cancers. Assay: immunoSEQ multiplex PCR; the TCRdb copy retains only in-frame clones and omits some. The sample yields tens of thousands of clones, 75% to 90% seen once. Here the sequenced sample was CD4+ or CD8+ T cells sorted from blood, taken in a trial of the OX40 agonist ivuxolimab. Receptors originate from an adult with an advanced solid tumor such as melanoma, head and neck, liver or kidney cancer. CDR3s include the opening cysteine and the closing phenylalanine or tryptophan. A D gene is named only where the DNA matches it firmly. Only part of the rows carry a size: once, few, many, or a class if the clone is expanded.

D gene: -
V gene: TRBV6-6
J gene: TRBJ1-1
clone size: -
CDR3 DNA: TGTGCCAGCAGAACAGGGAGTGAAGCTTTCTTT
CDR3 protein: CASRTGSEAFF

D gene: -
V gene: TRBV23-1
J gene: TRBJ2-5
clone size: -
CDR3 DNA: TGCGCCAGCAGTCCGATGGGAGAGACCCAGTACTTC
CDR3 protein: CASSPMGETQYF

D gene: -
V gene: TRBV19
J gene: TRBJ1-1
clone size: -
CDR3 DNA: TGTGCCAGTAGGTCCAGAGAGAACACTGAAGCTTTCTTT
CDR3 protein: CASRSRENTEAFF

D gene: -
V gene: TRBV7-9
J gene: TRBJ1-1
clone size: -
CDR3 DNA: TGTGCCACCCGACGGGGGGACACTGAAGCTTTCTTT
CDR3 protein: CATRRGDTEAFF

D gene: TRBD1
V gene: TRBV19
J gene: TRBJ1-1
clone size: -
CDR3 DNA: TGTGCCAGTAGTCCACGGGACAGGGTTGAGTGGACTGAAGCTTTCTTT
CDR3 protein: CASSPRDRVEWTEAFF

D gene: -
V gene: TRBV27
J gene: TRBJ2-7
clone size: -
CDR3 DNA: TGTGCCAGCAGTTTATACGGGCGAAGTTCCTACGAGCAGTACTTC
CDR3 protein: CASSLYGRSSYEQYF

D gene: -
V gene: TRBV7-9
J gene: TRBJ1-4
clone size: once
CDR3 DNA: TGTGCCAGCAGCTTATCCGGGGACGAAAAACTGTTTTTT
CDR3 protein: CASSLSGDEKLFF

D gene: -
V gene: TRBV15
J gene: TRBJ2-7
clone size: -
CDR3 DNA: TGTGCCACCAGCCAGGGCAACTCCTACGAGCAGTACTTC
CDR3 protein: CATSQGNSYEQYF

D gene: -
V gene: TRBV28
J gene: TRBJ2-7
clone size: -
CDR3 DNA: TGTGCCAGCAGGAAGGAGGACTACGAGCAGTACTTC
CDR3 protein: CASRKEDYEQYF

D gene: TRBD2
V gene: TRBV11-3
J gene: TRBJ2-7
clone size: -
CDR3 DNA: TGTGCCAGCAGCCCCGGGACTAGCGGCTACGAGCAGTACTTC
CDR3 protein: CASSPGTSGYEQYF